This is a list of T cell receptor beta chains from one sample in a study of OX40 agonist ivuxolimab in advanced cancers. The method was immunoSEQ multiplex PCR; TCRdb's version includes in-frame clones alone and lacks a portion of them. The table lists about 68,000 clones, over 75% of them singletons. The source material was CD4+ or CD8+ T cells sorted from blood, sampled in a trial of the OX40 agonist ivuxolimab. These receptor sequences come from an adult with an advanced solid tumor such as melanoma, head and neck, liver or kidney cancer. CDR3s include the opening cysteine and the closing phenylalanine or tryptophan.

V gene: TRBV19; CDR3 protein: CASMGLLTGELFF
V gene: TRBV19; CDR3 protein: CASKNSGLDFGYGYTF
V gene: TRBV5-4; CDR3 protein: CASSPWDRATSTDTQYF
V gene: TRBV7-2; CDR3 protein: CASRRDRGSETQYF
V gene: TRBV7-2; CDR3 protein: CASSLVPPRGVNTEAFF
V gene: TRBV4-3; CDR3 protein: CASSPEGQGLADTQYF
V gene: TRBV7-3; CDR3 protein: CASSLNYGDTQYF
V gene: TRBV6-6; CDR3 protein: CASNLDTYNEQFF
V gene: TRBV7-2; CDR3 protein: CASRVTGDQNTIYF
V gene: TRBV6-5; CDR3 protein: CASSWGGTGPIKLHF
V gene: TRBV29-1; CDR3 protein: CSVRQGGNQPQHF
V gene: TRBV7-8; CDR3 protein: CASSRGASNEQYF
V gene: TRBV6-1; CDR3 protein: CASSSVLQETQYF
V gene: TRBV19; CDR3 protein: CASRSTGRENEQFF
V gene: TRBV25-1; CDR3 protein: CASTSSRGYTF
V gene: TRBV14; CDR3 protein: CASSFALAGELFF
V gene: TRBV7-9; CDR3 protein: CASSAEILGINEQFF
V gene: TRBV18; CDR3 protein: CASSPTWTGNEKLFF
V gene: TRBV7-2; CDR3 protein: CASSRSTPPEQYF
V gene: TRBV6-1; CDR3 protein: CASSEPEDPRGYTF
V gene: TRBV7-2; CDR3 protein: CASSLVRDRDYHEQYF
V gene: TRBV6-1; CDR3 protein: CASRPRTGGEKLFF
V gene: TRBV5-1; CDR3 protein: CASRRQGFDEQYF
V gene: TRBV7-8; CDR3 protein: CASSLVRGSGAFF
V gene: TRBV6-1; CDR3 protein: CASSEGGVNPYEQYF
V gene: TRBV7-2; CDR3 protein: CASSLRPAFDRGIYGYTF
V gene: TRBV6-5; CDR3 protein: CASSYAITENTEAFF
V gene: TRBV12-5; CDR3 protein: CASGLESSGNTIYF
V gene: TRBV7-9; CDR3 protein: CASSFGSQTSGNTIYF
V gene: TRBV5-1; CDR3 protein: CASSRLGRGDEPQHF
V gene: TRBV7-9; CDR3 protein: CASSLRSAPGGTEAFF
V gene: TRBV28; CDR3 protein: CASSSVVGTYEQYF
V gene: TRBV11-3; CDR3 protein: CASSESSYNEQFF
V gene: TRBV19; CDR3 protein: CASSKWASMNTEAFF
V gene: TRBV7-2; CDR3 protein: CASSQGLAGTGELFF
V gene: TRBV7-8; CDR3 protein: CASSPGSHYGYTF
V gene: TRBV11-2; CDR3 protein: CASSLVARVTYTGELFF
V gene: TRBV5-1; CDR3 protein: CASSFGGTQETQYF
V gene: TRBV5-6; CDR3 protein: CASSLYGGEETQYF
V gene: TRBV6-6; CDR3 protein: CASSYGQRGNTIYF
V gene: TRBV6-1; CDR3 protein: CASYQVGQRGNEQYF
V gene: TRBV5-4; CDR3 protein: CASSTYRGGTEAFF
V gene: TRBV6-5; CDR3 protein: CASSYEGTDYTF
V gene: TRBV5-4; CDR3 protein: CASSRSGANTGELFF
V gene: TRBV6-6; CDR3 protein: CASSTGQGFEQYF
V gene: TRBV5-5; CDR3 protein: CASSDSRTGNTEAFF
V gene: TRBV7-9; CDR3 protein: CASSFLGQGSKEAFF
V gene: TRBV4-1; CDR3 protein: CASSQEDRVDGYTF
V gene: TRBV7-2; CDR3 protein: CASSLFAGIYEQFF
V gene: TRBV21-1; CDR3 protein: CASSLSRIGYGYTF
V gene: TRBV4-1; CDR3 protein: CASSHNRGRGALTGELFF
V gene: TRBV6-5; CDR3 protein: CASSYGTGQGDYGYTF
V gene: TRBV11-2; CDR3 protein: CASSADRNTEAFF
V gene: TRBV18; CDR3 protein: CASSPVVDTEAFF
V gene: TRBV19; CDR3 protein: CASTPKTGQETQYF
V gene: TRBV19; CDR3 protein: CASRGTQGVTEAFF
V gene: TRBV5-4; CDR3 protein: CASSPPGTGSTEAFF
V gene: TRBV18; CDR3 protein: CASSPREGPGGTEAFF